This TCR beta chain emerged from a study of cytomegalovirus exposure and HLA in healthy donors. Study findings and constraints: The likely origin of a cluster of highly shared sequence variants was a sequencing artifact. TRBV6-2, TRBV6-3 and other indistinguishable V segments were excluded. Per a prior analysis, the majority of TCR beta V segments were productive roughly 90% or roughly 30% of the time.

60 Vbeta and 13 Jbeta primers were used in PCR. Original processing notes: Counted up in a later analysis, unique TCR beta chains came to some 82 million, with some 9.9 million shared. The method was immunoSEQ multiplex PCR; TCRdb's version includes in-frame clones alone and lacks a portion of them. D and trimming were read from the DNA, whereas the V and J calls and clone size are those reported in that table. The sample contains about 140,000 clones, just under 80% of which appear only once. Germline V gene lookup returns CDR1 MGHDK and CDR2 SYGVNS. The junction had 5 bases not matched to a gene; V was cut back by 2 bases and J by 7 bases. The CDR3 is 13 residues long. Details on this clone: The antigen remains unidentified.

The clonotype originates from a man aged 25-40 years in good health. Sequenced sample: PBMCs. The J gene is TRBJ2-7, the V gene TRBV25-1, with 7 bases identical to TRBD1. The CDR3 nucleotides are TGTGCCAGCAGTGAAGGGACAGTCTGGGAGCAGTACTTC. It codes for CASSEGTVWEQYF.